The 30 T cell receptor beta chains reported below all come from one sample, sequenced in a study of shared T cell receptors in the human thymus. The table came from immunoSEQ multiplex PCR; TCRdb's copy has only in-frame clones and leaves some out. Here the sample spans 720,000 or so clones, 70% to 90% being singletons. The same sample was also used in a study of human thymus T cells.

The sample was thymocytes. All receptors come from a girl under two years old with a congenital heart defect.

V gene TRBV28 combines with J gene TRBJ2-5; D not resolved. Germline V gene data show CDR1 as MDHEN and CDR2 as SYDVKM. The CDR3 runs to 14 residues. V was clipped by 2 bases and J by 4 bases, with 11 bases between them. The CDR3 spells CASSLRSYPETQYF. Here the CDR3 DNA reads TGTGCCAGCAGTTTACGGAGCTACCCAGAGACCCAGTACTTC.

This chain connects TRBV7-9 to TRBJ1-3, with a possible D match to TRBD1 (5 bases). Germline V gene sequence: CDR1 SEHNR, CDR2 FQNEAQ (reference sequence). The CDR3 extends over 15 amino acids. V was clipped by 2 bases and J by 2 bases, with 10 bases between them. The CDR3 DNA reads TGTGCCAGCAGCTTATTGTCAGGGACTGGAAACACCATATATTTT. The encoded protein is CASSLLSGTGNTIYF.

The CDR3 here is CASSFYGGGAYTQYF. CDR3 DNA: TGTGCCAGCAGCTTTTATGGCGGGGGGGCCTATACGCAGTATTTT. The chain employs TRBV5-6 and TRBJ2-3; 9 bases align to TRBD2. There are 15 residues in the CDR3. The J segment lost 7 bases and the V segment lost 2 bases, leaving 8 bases of the junction unmatched. Germline values: CDR1 SGHDT, CDR2 YYEEEE.

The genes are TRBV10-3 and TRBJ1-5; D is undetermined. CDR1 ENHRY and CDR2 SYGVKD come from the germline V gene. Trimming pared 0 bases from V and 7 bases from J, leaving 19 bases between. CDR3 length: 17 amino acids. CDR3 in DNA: TGTGCCATCAGTGAGTCATGGTCGGCGGGTCGTGGGCAGCCCCAGCATTTT. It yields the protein CAISESWSAGRGQPQHF.

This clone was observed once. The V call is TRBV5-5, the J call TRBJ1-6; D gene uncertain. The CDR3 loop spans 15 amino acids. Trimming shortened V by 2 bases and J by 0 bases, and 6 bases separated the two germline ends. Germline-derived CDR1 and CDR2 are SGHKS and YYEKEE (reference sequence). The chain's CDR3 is CASSLPSSYNSPLHF. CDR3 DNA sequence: TGTGCCAGCAGCTTACCGAGCTCCTATAATTCACCCCTCCACTTT.

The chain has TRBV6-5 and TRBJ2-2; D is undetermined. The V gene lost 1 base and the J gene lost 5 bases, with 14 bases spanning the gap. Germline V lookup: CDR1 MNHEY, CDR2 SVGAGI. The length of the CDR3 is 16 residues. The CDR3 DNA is TGTGCCAGCAGTTACTTCTACCCCATCGATACCGGGGAGCTGTTTTTT. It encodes CASSYFYPIDTGELFF.

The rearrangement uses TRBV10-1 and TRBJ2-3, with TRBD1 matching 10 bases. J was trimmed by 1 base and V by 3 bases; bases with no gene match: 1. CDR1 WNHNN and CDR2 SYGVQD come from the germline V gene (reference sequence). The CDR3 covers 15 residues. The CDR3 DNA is TGCGCCAGCAGTGAAGGGACAGGGGGCACAGATACGCAGTATTTT. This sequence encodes CASSEGTGGTDTQYF.

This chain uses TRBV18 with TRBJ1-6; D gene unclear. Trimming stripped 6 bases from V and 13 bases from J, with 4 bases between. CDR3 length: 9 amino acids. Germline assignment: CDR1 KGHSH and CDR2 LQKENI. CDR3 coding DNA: TGTGCCAGCTCCCCTCCCCTCCACTTT. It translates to CASSPPLHF.

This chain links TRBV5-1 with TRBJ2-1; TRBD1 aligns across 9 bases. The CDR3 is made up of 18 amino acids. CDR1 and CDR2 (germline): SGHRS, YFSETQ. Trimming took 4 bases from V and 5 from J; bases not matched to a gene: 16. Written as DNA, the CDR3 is TGCGCCAGCAGCCTGATGACAGGGGGAAGTGTCTTGGACAATGAGCAGTTCTTC. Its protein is CASSLMTGGSVLDNEQFF. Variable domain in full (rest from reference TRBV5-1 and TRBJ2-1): KAGVTQTPRYLIKTRGQQVTLSCSPISGHRSVSWYQQTPGQGLQFLFEYFSETQRNKGNFPGRFSGRQFSNSRSEMNVSTLELGDSALYLCASSLMTGGSVLDNEQFFGPGTRLTVL.

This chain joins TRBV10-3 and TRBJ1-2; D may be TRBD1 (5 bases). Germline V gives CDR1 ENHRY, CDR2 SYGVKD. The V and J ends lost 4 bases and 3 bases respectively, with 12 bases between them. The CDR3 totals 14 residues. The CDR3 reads CAISVGPGYYGYTF. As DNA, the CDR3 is TGTGCCATCAGTGTTGGTCCAGGGTACTATGGCTACACCTTC.

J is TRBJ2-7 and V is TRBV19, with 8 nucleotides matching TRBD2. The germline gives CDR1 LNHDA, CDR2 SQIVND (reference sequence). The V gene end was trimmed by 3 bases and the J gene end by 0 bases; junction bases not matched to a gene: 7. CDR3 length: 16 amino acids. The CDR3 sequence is CASSIVGAGASYEQYF. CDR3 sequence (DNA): TGTGCCAGTAGTATTGTAGGAGCGGGGGCCTCCTACGAGCAGTACTTC.

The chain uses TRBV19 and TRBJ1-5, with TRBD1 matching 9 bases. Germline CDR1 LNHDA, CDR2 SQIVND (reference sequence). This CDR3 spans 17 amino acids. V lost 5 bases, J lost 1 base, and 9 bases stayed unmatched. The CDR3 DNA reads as TGTGCCAGTAGTCCGGGACAGGGTAAGAGAAGCAATCAGCCCCAGCATTTT. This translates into CASSPGQGKRSNQPQHF.

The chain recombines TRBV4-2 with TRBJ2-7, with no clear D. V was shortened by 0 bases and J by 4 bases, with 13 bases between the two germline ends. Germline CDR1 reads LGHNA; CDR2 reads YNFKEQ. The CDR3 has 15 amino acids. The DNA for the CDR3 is TGTGCCAGCAGCCAAGAGGTAAAGCCTCTTTACGAGCAGTACTTC. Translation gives CASSQEVKPLYEQYF.

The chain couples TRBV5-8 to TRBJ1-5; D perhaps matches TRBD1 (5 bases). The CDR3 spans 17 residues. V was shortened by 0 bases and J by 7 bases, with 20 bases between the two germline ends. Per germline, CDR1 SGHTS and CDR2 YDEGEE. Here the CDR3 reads CASSLVGRQKRCQPQHF. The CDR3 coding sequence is TGTGCCAGCAGCTTGGTGGGGCGCCAGAAAAGGTGCCAGCCCCAGCATTTT. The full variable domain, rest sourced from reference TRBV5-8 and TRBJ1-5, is EAGVTQSPTHLIKTRGQQATLRCSPISGHTSVYWYQQALGLGLQFLLWYDEGEERNRGNFPPRFSGRQFPNYSSELNVNALELEDSALYLCASSLVGRQKRCQPQHFGDGTRLSIL.

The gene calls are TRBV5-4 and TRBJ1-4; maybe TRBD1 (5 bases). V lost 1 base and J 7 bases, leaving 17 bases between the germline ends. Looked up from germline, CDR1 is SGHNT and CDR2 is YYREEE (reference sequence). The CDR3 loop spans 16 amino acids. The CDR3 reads CASSLRKGAVPEKLFF. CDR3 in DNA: TGTGCCAGCAGCTTGAGAAAAGGGGCAGTCCCTGAAAAACTGTTTTTT.

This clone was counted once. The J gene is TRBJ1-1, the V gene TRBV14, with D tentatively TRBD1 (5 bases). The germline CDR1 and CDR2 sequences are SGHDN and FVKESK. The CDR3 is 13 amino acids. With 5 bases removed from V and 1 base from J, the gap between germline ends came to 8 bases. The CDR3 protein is CASSRGSNTEAFF. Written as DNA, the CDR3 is TGTGCCAGCAGCAGGGGCTCGAACACTGAAGCTTTCTTT. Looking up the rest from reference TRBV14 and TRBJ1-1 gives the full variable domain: EAGVTQFPSHSVIEKGQTVTLRCDPISGHDNLYWYRRVMGKEIKFLLHFVKESKQDESGMPNNRFLAERTGGTYSTLKVQPAELEDSGVYFCASSRGSNTEAFFGQGTRLTVV.

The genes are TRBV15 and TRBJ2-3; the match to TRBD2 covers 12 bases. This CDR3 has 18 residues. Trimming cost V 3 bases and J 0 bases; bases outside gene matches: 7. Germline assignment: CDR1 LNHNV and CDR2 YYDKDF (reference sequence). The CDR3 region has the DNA TGTGCCACCAGCAGGGCGACTAGCGGGGGCACTAGCACAGATACGCAGTATTTT. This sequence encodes CATSRATSGGTSTDTQYF.

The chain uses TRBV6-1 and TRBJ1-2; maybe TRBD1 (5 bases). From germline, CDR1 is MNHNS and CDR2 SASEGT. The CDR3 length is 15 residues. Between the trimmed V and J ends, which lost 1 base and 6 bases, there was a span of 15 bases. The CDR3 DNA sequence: TGTGCCAGCAGTGAAGAGGGAACAGAGACAGATGGCTACACCTTC. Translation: CASSEEGTETDGYTF.

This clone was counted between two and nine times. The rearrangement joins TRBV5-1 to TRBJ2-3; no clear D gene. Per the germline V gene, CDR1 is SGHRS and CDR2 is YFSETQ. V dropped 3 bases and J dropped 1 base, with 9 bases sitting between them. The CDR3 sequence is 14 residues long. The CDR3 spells CASSSAVGTDTQYF. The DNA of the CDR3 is TGCGCCAGCAGCTCCGCAGTGGGCACAGATACGCAGTATTTT.

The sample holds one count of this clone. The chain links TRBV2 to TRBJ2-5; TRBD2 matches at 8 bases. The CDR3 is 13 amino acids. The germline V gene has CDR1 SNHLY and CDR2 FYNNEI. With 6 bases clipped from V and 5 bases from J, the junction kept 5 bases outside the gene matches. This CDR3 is CASRETSEETQYF. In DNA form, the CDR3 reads TGTGCCAGCAGGGAGACTAGCGAGGAGACCCAGTACTTC.

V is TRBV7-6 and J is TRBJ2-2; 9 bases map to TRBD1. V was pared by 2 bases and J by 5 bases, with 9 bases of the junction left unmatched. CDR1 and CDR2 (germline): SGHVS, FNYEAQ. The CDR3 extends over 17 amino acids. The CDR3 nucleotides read TGTGCCAGCAGCTTAATCCCCAGGACAGGGGAGACCGGGGAGCTGTTTTTT. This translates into CASSLIPRTGETGELFF.

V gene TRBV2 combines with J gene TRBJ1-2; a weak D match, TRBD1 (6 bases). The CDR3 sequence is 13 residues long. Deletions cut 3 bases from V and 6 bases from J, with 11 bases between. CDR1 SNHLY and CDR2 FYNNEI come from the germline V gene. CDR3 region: CASSDREGDGYTF. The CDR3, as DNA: TGTGCCAGCAGTGACAGGGAGGGGGATGGCTACACCTTC.

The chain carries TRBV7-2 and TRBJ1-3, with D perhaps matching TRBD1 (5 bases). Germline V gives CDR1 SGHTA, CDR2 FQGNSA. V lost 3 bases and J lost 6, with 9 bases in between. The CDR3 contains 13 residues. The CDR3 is CASSFTGVNTIYF. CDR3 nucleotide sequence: TGTGCCAGCAGCTTCACGGGGGTAAACACCATATATTTT.

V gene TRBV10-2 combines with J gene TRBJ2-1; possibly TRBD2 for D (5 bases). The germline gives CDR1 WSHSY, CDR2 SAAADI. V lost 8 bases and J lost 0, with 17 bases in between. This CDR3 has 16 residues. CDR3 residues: CASHERLCGSYNEQFF. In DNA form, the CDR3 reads TGCGCCAGCCATGAAAGACTATGCGGCTCCTACAATGAGCAGTTCTTC.

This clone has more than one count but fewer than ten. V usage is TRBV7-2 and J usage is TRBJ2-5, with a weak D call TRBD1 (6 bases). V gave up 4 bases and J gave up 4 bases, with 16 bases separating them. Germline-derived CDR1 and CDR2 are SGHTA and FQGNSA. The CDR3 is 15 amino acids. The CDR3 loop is CASSSQLGTIETQYF. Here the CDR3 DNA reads TGTGCCAGCAGCTCCCAACTAGGGACAATAGAGACCCAGTACTTC.

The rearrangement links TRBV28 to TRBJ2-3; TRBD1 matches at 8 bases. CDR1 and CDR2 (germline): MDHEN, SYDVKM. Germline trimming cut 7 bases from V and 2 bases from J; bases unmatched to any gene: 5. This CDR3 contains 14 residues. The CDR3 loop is CASIRQGNTDTQYF. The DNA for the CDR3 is TGTGCCAGCATCCGACAGGGGAACACAGATACGCAGTATTTT.

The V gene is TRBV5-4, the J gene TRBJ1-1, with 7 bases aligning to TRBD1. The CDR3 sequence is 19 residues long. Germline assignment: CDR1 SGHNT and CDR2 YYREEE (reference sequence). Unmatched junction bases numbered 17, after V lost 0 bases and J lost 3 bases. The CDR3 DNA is TGTGCCAGCAGCTTGGGCCCCCAGGGGGATGAGACTAATGACACTGAAGCTTTCTTT. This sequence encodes CASSLGPQGDETNDTEAFF.

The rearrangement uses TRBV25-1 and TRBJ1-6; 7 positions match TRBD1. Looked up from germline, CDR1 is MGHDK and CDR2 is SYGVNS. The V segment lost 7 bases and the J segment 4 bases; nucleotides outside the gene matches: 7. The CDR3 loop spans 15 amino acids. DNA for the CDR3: TGTGCCAGCACCCGGACAGGATTTTATAATTCACCCCTCCACTTT. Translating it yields CASTRTGFYNSPLHF.

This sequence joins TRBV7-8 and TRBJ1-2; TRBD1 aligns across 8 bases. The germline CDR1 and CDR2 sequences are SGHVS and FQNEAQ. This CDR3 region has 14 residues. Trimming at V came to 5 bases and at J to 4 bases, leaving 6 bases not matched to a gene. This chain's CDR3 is CASSPGQGAYGYTF. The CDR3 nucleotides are TGTGCCAGCAGCCCAGGGCAGGGGGCCTATGGCTACACCTTC.

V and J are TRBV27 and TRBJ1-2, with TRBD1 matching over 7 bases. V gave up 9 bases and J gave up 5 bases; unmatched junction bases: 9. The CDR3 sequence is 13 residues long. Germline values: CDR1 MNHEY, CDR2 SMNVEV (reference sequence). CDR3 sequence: CASSGTASYGYTF. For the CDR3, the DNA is TGTGCCAGTTCAGGGACAGCTTCTTATGGCTACACCTTC.